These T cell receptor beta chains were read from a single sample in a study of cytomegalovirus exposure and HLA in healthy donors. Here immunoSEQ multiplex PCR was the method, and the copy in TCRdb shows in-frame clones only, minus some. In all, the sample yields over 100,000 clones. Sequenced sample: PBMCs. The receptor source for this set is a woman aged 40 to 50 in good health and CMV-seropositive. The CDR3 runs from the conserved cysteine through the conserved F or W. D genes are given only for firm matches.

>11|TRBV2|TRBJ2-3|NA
CASSVTDTQYF
TGTGCCAGCAGTGTAACAGATACGCAGTATTTT
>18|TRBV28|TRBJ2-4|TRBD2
CASSGLAGGDLAKNIQYF
TGTGCCAGCAGCGGACTAGCGGGAGGGGACCTAGCCAAAAACATTCAGTACTTC
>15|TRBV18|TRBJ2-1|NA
CASSPLPKPNNEQFF
TGTGCCAGCTCACCACTCCCCAAACCTAACAATGAGCAGTTCTTC
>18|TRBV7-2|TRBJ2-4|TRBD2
CASSSGLAGEFGKNIQYF
TGTGCCAGCAGCTCGGGACTAGCGGGAGAGTTTGGCAAAAACATTCAGTACTTC
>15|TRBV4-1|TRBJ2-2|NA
CASKQGVREPGELFF
TGCGCCAGCAAACAAGGAGTCCGGGAACCCGGGGAGCTGTTTTTT
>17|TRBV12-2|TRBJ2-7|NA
CARAQVAGDLSPYEQYF
TGTGCAAGGGCTCAGGTGGCGGGAGACTTATCCCCCTACGAGCAGTACTTC
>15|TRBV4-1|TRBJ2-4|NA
CASSQLYSTKNIQYF
TGCGCCAGCAGCCAACTGTATAGTACCAAAAACATTCAGTACTTC
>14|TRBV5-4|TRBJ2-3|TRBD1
CASSSTGSADTQYF
TGTGCCAGCAGCTCGACAGGGTCAGCAGATACGCAGTATTTT
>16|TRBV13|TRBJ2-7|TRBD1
CASSLRAGQGTYEQYF
TGTGCCAGCAGCTTGAGGGCGGGACAGGGCACCTACGAGCAGTACTTC
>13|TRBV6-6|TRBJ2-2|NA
CASTALSTGELFF
TGTGCCAGTACAGCCTTAAGCACCGGGGAGCTGTTTTTT
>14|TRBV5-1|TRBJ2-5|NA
CASSPARELETQYF
TGCGCCAGCAGTCCTGCCCGGGAGCTGGAGACCCAGTACTTC
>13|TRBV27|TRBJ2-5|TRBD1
CASRRDSQETQYF
TGTGCCAGCAGAAGGGACAGCCAAGAGACCCAGTACTTC
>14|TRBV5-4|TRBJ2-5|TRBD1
CASSWGQDQETQYF
TGTGCCAGCAGCTGGGGACAGGACCAAGAGACCCAGTACTTC
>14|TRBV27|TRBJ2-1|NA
CASSFQGSYNEQFF
TGTGCCAGCAGTTTCCAGGGATCCTACAATGAGCAGTTCTTC
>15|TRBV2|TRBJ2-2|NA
CASSETLGGTGELFF
TGTGCCAGCAGTGAAACCCTGGGGGGCACCGGGGAGCTGTTTTTT
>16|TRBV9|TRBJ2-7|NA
CASSVGLGTDSYEQYF
TGTGCCAGCAGCGTAGGACTCGGCACGGACTCCTACGAGCAGTACTTC
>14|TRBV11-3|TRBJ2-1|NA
CASSLQGTYNEQFF
TGTGCCAGCAGCTTACAGGGAACCTACAATGAGCAGTTCTTC
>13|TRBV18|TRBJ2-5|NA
CASSPTIQETQYF
TGTGCCAGCTCACCAACAATCCAAGAGACCCAGTACTTC